These 7 T cell receptor beta chains share one sample of origin, sequenced in a study of regulatory T cells in long-lasting Graves disease. Documented time point: persistent/refractory GD, antithyroid drugs over 5 years with positive TRAb. There was RNA extracted from PBMCs, and the TCR library was made from it. CDR3 regions were amplified by Arm-PCR using iRepertoire HTBI primers to build TCR beta libraries. One entry per CDR3 protein, called by TCRdb with MiXCR from the multiplex PCR reads. The data show 420,000 or so distinct CDR3 sequences, about 20% seen once. The input for sequencing was peripheral blood mononuclear cells (PBMCs), taken when the disease was refractory, from a patient treated with antithyroid drugs. The receptors derive from a female donor with Graves disease.

V is TRBV7-2 and J is TRBJ2-7; D is unresolved. Germline CDR1 SGHTA, CDR2 FQGNSA. The CDR3 is made up of 12 amino acids. The V end was cut by 0 bases, the J end by 9 bases, with 9 bases between. The CDR3 nucleotides read TGTGCCAGCAGCTTAGCGAGTAGTGGGCAGTACTTC. It codes for CASSLASSGQYF.

This clonotype showed up just a few times. The chain carries TRBV19 and TRBJ1-2, with D uncertain. CDR3 length equals 16 residues. CDR1 LNHDA and CDR2 SQIVND come from the germline V gene (reference sequence). Trimming cost V 5 bases and J 4 bases, with 20 bases left between them. The CDR3 reads CASSSQIRSISYGYTF. The CDR3, as DNA: TGTGCCAGTAGTTCCCAGATTCGATCCATCAGCTATGGCTACACCTTC.

The sample holds many counts of this clonotype. This chain joins TRBV5-1 and TRBJ1-1; D ambiguous. Germline V gives CDR1 SGHRS, CDR2 YFSETQ. This CDR3 is built from 14 residues. Trimming removed 1 base from V and 1 base from J, with 8 bases in between. The CDR3 is CASSLIGPNTEAFF. CDR3 nucleotide sequence: TGCGCCAGCAGCTTGATTGGGCCGAACACTGAAGCTTTCTTT.

V and J are TRBV20-1 and TRBJ1-1, with TRBD1 matching over 7 bases. The CDR3 has 14 residues. Germline V CDR1 and CDR2: DFQATT, SNEGSKA (reference sequence). With V trimmed by 2 bases and J by 3 bases, 6 bases remained unmatched. The CDR3 is CSARLQGKDTEAFF. The DNA of the CDR3 is TGCAGTGCTAGACTACAGGGGAAGGACACTGAAGCTTTCTTT.

The J gene is TRBJ1-4, the V gene TRBV29-1, with 7 bases matching TRBD1. V was pared by 7 bases and J by 8 bases, with 4 bases of the junction left unmatched. The CDR3 length is 11 residues. Germline V CDR1 and CDR2: SQVTM, ANQGSEA. The CDR3 spells CSGRTGEKLFF. CDR3 in DNA: TGCAGCGGCCGGACAGGAGAAAAACTGTTTTTT.

The chain joins TRBV7-9 to TRBJ2-7, with 14 bases identical to TRBD2. With V trimmed by 4 bases and J by 0 bases, 8 bases remained unmatched. From germline, CDR1 is SEHNR and CDR2 FQNEAQ (reference sequence). The CDR3 is 18 residues long. CDR3: CASSSGLAGGLYSYEQYF. In nucleotides, the CDR3 is TGTGCCAGCAGCTCAGGACTAGCGGGAGGACTCTACTCCTACGAGCAGTACTTC. The variable domain in full, with the rest retrieved from reference TRBV7-9 and TRBJ2-7, is DTGVSQNPRHKITKRGQNVTFRCDPISEHNRLYWYRQTLGQGPEFLTYFQNEAQLEKSRLLSDRFSAERPKGSFSTLEIQRTEQGDSAMYLCASSSGLAGGLYSYEQYFGPGTRLTVT.

In this sample, this clonotype turned up a few times. This sequence joins TRBV12-3 or TRBV12-4 and TRBJ1-5; D is uncertain. This CDR3 spans 16 amino acids. Deletions cut 7 bases from V and 3 bases from J, with 19 bases between. CDR3 nucleotides: TGTGCCAGCACCATCTCCGCCGACGGATACAATCAGCCCCAGCATTTT. Amino acids: CASTISADGYNQPQHF.